The clone carrying this T cell receptor (beta chain) was observed a few times. Its cognate antigen is unknown. These data originate in a study of T-cell memory formation after mild COVID-19. Study observations and caveats: Detection of some responders pre-infection suggested pre-existing cross-reactive memory T cells participated.

V lost 5 bases and J lost 6, with 9 bases in between. The CDR3 runs to 12 residues. TCRdb itself ran the 5' RACE reads through MiXCR, one entry per CDR3 protein. The repertoire consists of hundreds of thousands of distinct CDR3 sequences, with less than 25% occurring once and the leading ten covering around 7.7%. The receptor was isolated from an adult woman who had mild COVID-19 (a few samples of this study predate the infection). Cell type and time point are not known. This sequence joins TRBV12-3 or TRBV12-4 and TRBJ2-3; the D is unclear. The sample taken for sequencing was PBMCs or a T cell subset sorted from them (not recorded which). The CDR3 loop is CASSGVEDTQYF. In DNA form, the CDR3 reads TGTGCCAGCAGTGGGGTGGAGGATACGCAGTATTTT.